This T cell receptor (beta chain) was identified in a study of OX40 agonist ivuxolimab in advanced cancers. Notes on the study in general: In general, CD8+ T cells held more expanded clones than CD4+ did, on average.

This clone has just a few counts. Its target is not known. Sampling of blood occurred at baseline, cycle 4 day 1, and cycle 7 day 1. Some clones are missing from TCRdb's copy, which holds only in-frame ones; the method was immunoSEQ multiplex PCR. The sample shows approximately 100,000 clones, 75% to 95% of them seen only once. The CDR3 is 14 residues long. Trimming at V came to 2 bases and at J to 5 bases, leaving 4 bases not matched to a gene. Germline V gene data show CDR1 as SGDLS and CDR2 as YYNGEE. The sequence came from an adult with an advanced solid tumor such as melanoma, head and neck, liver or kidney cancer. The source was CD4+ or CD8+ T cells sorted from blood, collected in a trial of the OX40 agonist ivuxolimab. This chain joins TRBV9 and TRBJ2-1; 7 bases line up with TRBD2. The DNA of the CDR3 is TGTGCCAGCAGCGTGGGGACTATAGACAATGAGCAGTTCTTC. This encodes CASSVGTIDNEQFF.